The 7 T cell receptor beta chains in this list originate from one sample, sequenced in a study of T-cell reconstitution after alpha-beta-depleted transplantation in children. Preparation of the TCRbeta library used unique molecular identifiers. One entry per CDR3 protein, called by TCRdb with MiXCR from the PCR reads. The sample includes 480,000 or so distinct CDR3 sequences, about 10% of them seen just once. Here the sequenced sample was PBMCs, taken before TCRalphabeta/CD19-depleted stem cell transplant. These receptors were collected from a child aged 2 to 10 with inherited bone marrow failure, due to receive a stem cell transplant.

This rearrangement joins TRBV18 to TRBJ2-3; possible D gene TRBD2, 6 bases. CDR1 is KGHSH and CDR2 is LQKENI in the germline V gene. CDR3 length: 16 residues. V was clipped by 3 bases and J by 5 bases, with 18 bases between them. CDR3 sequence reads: CASSPTPHWEEDTQYF. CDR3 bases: TGTGCCAGCTCACCGACGCCTCACTGGGAGGAAGATACGCAGTATTTT. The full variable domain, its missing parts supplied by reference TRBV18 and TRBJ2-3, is NAGVMQNPRHLVRRRGQEARLRCSPMKGHSHVYWYRQLPEEGLKFMVYLQKENIIDESGMPKERFSAEFPKEGPSILRIQQVVRGDSAAYFCASSPTPHWEEDTQYFGPGTRLTVL.

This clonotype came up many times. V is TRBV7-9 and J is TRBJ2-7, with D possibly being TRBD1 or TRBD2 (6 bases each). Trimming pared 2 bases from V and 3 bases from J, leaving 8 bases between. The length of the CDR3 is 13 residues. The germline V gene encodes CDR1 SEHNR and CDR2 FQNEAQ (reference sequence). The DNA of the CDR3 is TGTGCCAGCAGCTTAAGGGGGGACTACGAGCAGTACTTC. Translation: CASSLRGDYEQYF.

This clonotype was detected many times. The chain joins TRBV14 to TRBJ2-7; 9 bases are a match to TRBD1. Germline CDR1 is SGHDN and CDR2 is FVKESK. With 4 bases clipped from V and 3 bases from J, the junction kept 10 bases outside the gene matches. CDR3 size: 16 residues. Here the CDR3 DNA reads TGTGCCAGCAGCCCCCAAGACGGGACAGGGAACTACGAGCAGTACTTC. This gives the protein CASSPQDGTGNYEQYF.

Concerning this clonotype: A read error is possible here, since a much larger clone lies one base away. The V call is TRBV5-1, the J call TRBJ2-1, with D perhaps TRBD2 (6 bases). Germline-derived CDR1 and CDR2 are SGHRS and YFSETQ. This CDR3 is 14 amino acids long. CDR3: CASSTGTLYNEKFF. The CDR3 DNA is TGCGCCAGCAGCACCGGGACTCTCTACAATGAGAAGTTCTTC.

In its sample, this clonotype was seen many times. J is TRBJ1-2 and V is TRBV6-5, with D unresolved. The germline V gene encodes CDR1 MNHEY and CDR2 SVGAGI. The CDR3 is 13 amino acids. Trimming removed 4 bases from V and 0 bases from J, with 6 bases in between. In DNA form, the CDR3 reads TGTGCCAGCAGTTCCGGTTCTAACTATGGCTACACCTTC. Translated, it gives CASSSGSNYGYTF.

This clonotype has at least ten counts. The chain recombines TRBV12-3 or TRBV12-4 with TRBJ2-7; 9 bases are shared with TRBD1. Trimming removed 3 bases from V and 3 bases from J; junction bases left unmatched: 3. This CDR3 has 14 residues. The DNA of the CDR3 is TGTGCCAGCAGTTTCGGGACAGGGCACTACGAGCAGTACTTC. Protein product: CASSFGTGHYEQYF.

The CDR3 coding sequence is TGTGCCACCGCGGCGGGGCCGACCTACGAGCAGTACTTC. As protein: CATAAGPTYEQYF. The chain carries TRBV7-8 and TRBJ2-7; tentatively, D is TRBD2 (6 bases). CDR3 length equals 13 residues. The V end was cut by 10 bases, the J end by 2 bases, with 15 bases between. CDR1 and CDR2 from the germline V gene are SGHVS and FQNEAQ.